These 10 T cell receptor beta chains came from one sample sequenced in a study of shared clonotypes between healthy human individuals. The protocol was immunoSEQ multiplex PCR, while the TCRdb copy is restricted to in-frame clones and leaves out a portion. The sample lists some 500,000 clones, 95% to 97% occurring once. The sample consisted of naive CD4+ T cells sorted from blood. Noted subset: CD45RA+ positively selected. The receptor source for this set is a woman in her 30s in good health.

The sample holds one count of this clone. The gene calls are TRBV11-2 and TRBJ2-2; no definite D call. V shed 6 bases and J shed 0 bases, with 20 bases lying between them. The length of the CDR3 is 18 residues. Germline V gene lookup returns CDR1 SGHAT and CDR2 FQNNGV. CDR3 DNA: TGTGCCAGCAGGATTTTTTGGCCCGATCGGGCGAACACCGGGGAGCTGTTTTTT. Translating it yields CASRIFWPDRANTGELFF.

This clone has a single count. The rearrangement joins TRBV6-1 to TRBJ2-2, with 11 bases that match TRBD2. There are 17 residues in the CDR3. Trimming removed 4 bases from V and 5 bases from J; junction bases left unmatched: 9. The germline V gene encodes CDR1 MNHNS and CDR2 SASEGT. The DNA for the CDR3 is TGTGCCAGCAGTGGGTCTAGCGGGAGGCCAAGAACCGGGGAGCTGTTTTTT. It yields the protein CASSGSSGRPRTGELFF.

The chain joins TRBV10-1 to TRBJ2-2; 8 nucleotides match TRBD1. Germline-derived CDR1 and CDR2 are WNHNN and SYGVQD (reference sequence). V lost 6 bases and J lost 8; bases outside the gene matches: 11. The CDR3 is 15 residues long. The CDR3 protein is CASSSGTGVGGELFF. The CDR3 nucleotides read TGCGCCAGCAGCTCCGGGACAGGCGTAGGAGGGGAGCTGTTTTTT.

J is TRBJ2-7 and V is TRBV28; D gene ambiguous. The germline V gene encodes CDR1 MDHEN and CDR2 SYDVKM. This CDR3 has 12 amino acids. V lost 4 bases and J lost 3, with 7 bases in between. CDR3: CASSSRDYEQYF. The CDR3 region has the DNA TGTGCCAGCAGTTCTCGAGACTACGAGCAGTACTTC.

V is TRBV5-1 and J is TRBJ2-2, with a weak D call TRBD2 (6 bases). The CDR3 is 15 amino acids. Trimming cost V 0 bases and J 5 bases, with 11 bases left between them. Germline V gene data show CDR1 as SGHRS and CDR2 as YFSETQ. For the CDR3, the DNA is TGCGCCAGCAGCTTGGCCGGGAGTTATACCGGGGAGCTGTTTTTT. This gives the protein CASSLAGSYTGELFF.

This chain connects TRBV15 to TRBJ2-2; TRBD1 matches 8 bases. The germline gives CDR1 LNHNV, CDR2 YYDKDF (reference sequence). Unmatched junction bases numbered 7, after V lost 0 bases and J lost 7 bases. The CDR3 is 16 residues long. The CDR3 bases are TGTGCCACCAGCAGAGATCGGCAGGGGGCTGGCGGGGAGCTGTTTTTT. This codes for CATSRDRQGAGGELFF.

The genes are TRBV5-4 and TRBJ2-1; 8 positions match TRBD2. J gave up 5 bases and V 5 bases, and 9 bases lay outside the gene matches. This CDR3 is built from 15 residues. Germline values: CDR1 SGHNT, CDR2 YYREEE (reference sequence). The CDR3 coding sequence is TGTGCCAGCAGGGGTGGTAGCGGGATACACAATGAGCAGTTCTTC. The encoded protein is CASRGGSGIHNEQFF.

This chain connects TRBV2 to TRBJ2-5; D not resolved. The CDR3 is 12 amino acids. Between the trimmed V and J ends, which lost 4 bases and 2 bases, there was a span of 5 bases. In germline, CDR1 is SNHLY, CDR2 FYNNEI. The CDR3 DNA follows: TGTGCCAGCAGTGCGCTACAAGAGACCCAGTACTTC. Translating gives CASSALQETQYF.

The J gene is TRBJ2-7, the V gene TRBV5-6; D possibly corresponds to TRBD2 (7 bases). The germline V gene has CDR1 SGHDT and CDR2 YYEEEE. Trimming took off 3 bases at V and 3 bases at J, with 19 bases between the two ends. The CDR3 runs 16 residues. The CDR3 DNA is TGTGCCAGCAGCTATGTGGGAGGGGGAGACTTCTACGAGCAGTACTTC. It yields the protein CASSYVGGGDFYEQYF.

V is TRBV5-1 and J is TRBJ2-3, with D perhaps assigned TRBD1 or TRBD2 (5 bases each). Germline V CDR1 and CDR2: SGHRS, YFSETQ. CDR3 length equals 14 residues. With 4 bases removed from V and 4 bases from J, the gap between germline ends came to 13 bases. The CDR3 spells CASSGVWGPDTQYF. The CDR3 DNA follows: TGCGCCAGCAGCGGCGTTTGGGGACCAGATACGCAGTATTTT.